This T cell receptor beta chain comes out of a study of control samples from healthy donors and cancer patients. CDR3 length equals 14 residues. Germline V gene sequence: CDR1 LNHDA, CDR2 SQIVND (reference sequence). With V trimmed by 2 bases and J by 1 base, 1 base remained unmatched. Sequencing was performed with immunoSEQ multiplex PCR; in TCRdb, only in-frame clones are kept and a portion is missing. Of 95,000 to 150,000 clones in the sample, about 86% were seen once. This clone was recorded a few times. J is TRBJ1-1 and V is TRBV19, with 7 nucleotides matching TRBD1. The sequence came from a man aged 30 to 45 in good health. The sample taken for sequencing was blood. CDR3 sequence: CASSITGENTEAFF. Here the CDR3 DNA reads TGTGCCAGTAGTATAACAGGGGAGAACACTGAAGCTTTCTTT. Full variable domain (rest looked up from reference TRBV19 and TRBJ1-1): DGGITQSPKYLFRKEGQNVTLSCEQNLNHDAMYWYRQDPGQGLRLIYYSQIVNDFQKGDIAEGYSVSREKKESFPLTVTSAQKNPTAFYLCASSITGENTEAFFGQGTRLTVV.